The source of this TCR beta chain is a study of control samples from healthy donors and cancer patients. Assay: immunoSEQ multiplex PCR; the TCRdb copy retains only in-frame clones and omits some. The repertoire includes tens of thousands of clones, over 75% of them detected once, and 15% to 25% sits in the top ten. J gave up 3 bases and V 4 bases, and 7 bases lay outside the gene matches. The germline gives CDR1 KGHSH, CDR2 LQKENI. The CDR3 extends over 16 amino acids. The genes are TRBV18 and TRBJ1-5; TRBD1 agrees at 9 bases. The receptor was isolated from a man in his fifties in good health. The sequencing input was blood. This CDR3 is CASSQPGQGFNQPQHF. Written as DNA, the CDR3 is TGTGCCAGCTCACAGCCGGGACAGGGATTCAATCAGCCCCAGCATTTT. Together with reference TRBV18 and TRBJ1-5, the CDR3 gives the full variable domain: NAGVMQNPRHLVRRRGQEARLRCSPMKGHSHVYWYRQLPEEGLKFMVYLQKENIIDESGMPKERFSAEFPKEGPSILRIQQVVRGDSAAYFCASSQPGQGFNQPQHFGDGTRLSIL.